Each of the 30 T cell receptor beta chains below was sequenced from the same sample in a study of ipilimumab plus nivolumab after autologous stem cell transplantation. Data came from immunoSEQ multiplex PCR; TCRdb stores just in-frame clones and leaves some out. In the table there are about 24,000 clones, roughly 84% of which are singletons. The sample here was PBMCs, taken in a trial of ipilimumab plus nivolumab as post-transplant consolidation. All receptors come from a male donor with diffuse large B-cell lymphoma.

The CDR3 protein is CASSAVDNNYGYTF. Written as DNA, the CDR3 is TGTGCCAGCAGTGCAGTAGACAATAACTATGGCTACACCTTC. The chain links TRBV2 to TRBJ1-2, with D unresolved. Deletions cut 4 bases from V and 1 base from J, with 10 bases between. The CDR3 sequence is 14 residues long. Germline V gene lookup returns CDR1 SNHLY and CDR2 FYNNEI.

The chain uses TRBV4-1 and TRBJ2-1; weak D call: TRBD2 (6 bases). Trimming pared 2 bases from V and 5 bases from J, leaving 13 bases between. This CDR3 comprises 15 residues. Germline-derived CDR1 and CDR2 are MGHRA and YSYEKL. The CDR3 protein is CASSQRSGDDNEQFF. The CDR3 nucleotides are TGCGCCAGCAGCCAACGTAGCGGCGACGACAATGAGCAGTTCTTC.

This chain links TRBV6-1 with TRBJ1-2, with a weak D call TRBD1 (6 bases). The CDR3 spans 14 residues. CDR1 and CDR2 (germline): MNHNS, SASEGT. Trimming pared 6 bases from V and 6 bases from J, leaving 17 bases between. CDR3 nucleotide sequence: TGTGCCAGCAGCGGGGGCAGGGAGTATAATGGCTACACCTTC. It is translated as CASSGGREYNGYTF.

This chain joins TRBV6-5 and TRBJ1-2, with D perhaps TRBD1 (5 bases). Germline CDR1 is MNHEY and CDR2 is SVGAGI. V lost 6 bases and J 8 bases, leaving 10 bases between the germline ends. The CDR3 runs to 11 residues. The DNA of the CDR3 is TGTGCCAGCAGCATTCGACAGGGCTACACCTTC. This sequence encodes CASSIRQGYTF.

The rearrangement links TRBV7-6 to TRBJ2-7; D is unclear. V dropped 3 bases and J dropped 2 bases, with 8 bases sitting between them. Germline loops: CDR1 SGHVS, CDR2 FNYEAQ. This CDR3 contains 13 residues. CDR3 in DNA: TGTGCCAGCAGCTTTGCCGAGACCTACGAGCAGTACTTC. Protein product: CASSFAETYEQYF.

The chain carries TRBV30 and TRBJ2-3; TRBD2 matches at 12 bases. This CDR3 is built from 15 residues. J lost 3 bases, V lost 5 bases, and 6 bases had no gene match. CDR1 and CDR2 from the germline V gene are GTSNPN and SVGIG (reference sequence). The CDR3 here is CAWRTGLAGTDTQYF. CDR3 in DNA: TGTGCCTGGCGCACCGGACTAGCGGGGACAGATACGCAGTATTTT. Drawing the rest from reference TRBV30 and TRBJ2-3, the complete variable domain is SQTIHQWPATLVQPVGSPLSLECTVEGTSNPNLYWYRQAAGRGLQLLFYSVGIGQISSEVPQNLSASRPQDRQFILSSKKLLLSDSGFYLCAWRTGLAGTDTQYFGPGTRLTVL.

The rearrangement links TRBV4-2 to TRBJ2-3, with 10 positions matching TRBD2. V trimming: 4 bases; J trimming: 2 bases; junction bases outside the gene matches: 6. The CDR3 sequence is 16 residues long. Germline V CDR1 and CDR2: LGHNA, YNFKEQ. For the CDR3, the DNA is TGTGCCAGCAGCCGCAGACTAGCGGGCGTCACAGATACGCAGTATTTT. Translated: CASSRRLAGVTDTQYF.

V is TRBV28 and J is TRBJ1-3; D gene unclear. CDR1 is MDHEN and CDR2 is SYDVKM in the germline V gene. The length of the CDR3 is 14 residues. V dropped 6 bases and J dropped 4 bases, with 13 bases sitting between them. The CDR3 region is CASSPVTHGNTIYF. Here the CDR3 DNA reads TGTGCCAGCAGCCCCGTCACCCACGGAAACACCATATATTTT.

This clone appeared a few times. V and J are TRBV5-6 and TRBJ2-7; 8 bases match TRBD1. The ends lost 3 bases at V and 0 bases at J; junction bases unmatched: 2. The CDR3 contains 14 residues. The germline V gene has CDR1 SGHDT and CDR2 YYEEEE. CDR3 loop: CASSWTGPSYEQYF. CDR3 DNA: TGTGCCAGCAGCTGGACAGGGCCCTCCTACGAGCAGTACTTC.

The chain uses TRBV5-1 and TRBJ1-1, with a possible D match to TRBD1 (6 bases). Germline lookup yields CDR1 SGHRS and CDR2 YFSETQ. V was pared by 3 bases and J by 2 bases, with 20 bases between. The CDR3 spans 17 residues. CDR3 bases: TGCGCCAGCAGCTCGTCCTCCAGGGGTAGGCGTAACACTGAAGCTTTCTTT. It specifies CASSSSSRGRRNTEAFF. The full variable domain, in which reference TRBV5-1 and TRBJ1-1 provide the parts outside the CDR3, is KAGVTQTPRYLIKTRGQQVTLSCSPISGHRSVSWYQQTPGQGLQFLFEYFSETQRNKGNFPGRFSGRQFSNSRSEMNVSTLELGDSALYLCASSSSSRGRRNTEAFFGQGTRLTVV.

The chain joins TRBV7-8 to TRBJ2-7, with D possibly matching TRBD2 (6 bases). This CDR3 has 16 residues. Germline CDR1 reads SGHVS; CDR2 reads FQNEAQ. The ends were cut back, 5 bases at V and 0 bases at J, with 17 bases in the middle. CDR3 nucleotide sequence: TGTGCCAGCAGCCGAAGCATACGGGGGATCTCCTACGAGCAGTACTTC. Translating gives CASSRSIRGISYEQYF.

The chain combines TRBV7-2 with TRBJ2-5, with a weak D call TRBD2 (6 bases). The CDR3 has 13 amino acids. In germline, CDR1 is SGHTA, CDR2 FQGNSA. Trimming stripped 5 bases from V and 3 bases from J, with 10 bases between. Here the CDR3 DNA reads TGTGCCAGCAGCCAACGACTAGAAGAGACCCAGTACTTC. This gives the protein CASSQRLEETQYF.

The J gene is TRBJ1-1, the V gene TRBV7-2, with 8 bases lining up with TRBD1. CDR1 SGHTA and CDR2 FQGNSA come from the germline V gene. V shed 5 bases, J shed 0 bases, and the junction held 11 bases outside the gene matches. This CDR3 is built from 17 residues. The CDR3: CASSSRTGNYMNTEAFF. DNA for the CDR3: TGTGCCAGCAGCAGTCGGACAGGGAATTATATGAACACTGAAGCTTTCTTT.

The chain carries TRBV30 and TRBJ1-1; possible D gene TRBD1, 5 bases. CDR1 and CDR2 (germline): GTSNPN, SVGIG (reference sequence). The CDR3 is 12 residues long. V dropped 4 bases and J dropped 11 bases, with 17 bases sitting between them. CDR3 loop: CAWTGVSRGAFF. The CDR3 DNA reads TGTGCCTGGACCGGTGTTTCGCGGGGGGCTTTCTTT.

V usage is TRBV5-1 and J usage is TRBJ2-3; the match to TRBD2 covers 10 bases. The CDR3 spans 17 residues. Trimming at V came to 7 bases and at J to 2 bases, leaving 13 bases not matched to a gene. Germline loops: CDR1 SGHRS, CDR2 YFSETQ. The CDR3 DNA follows: TGCGCCAGCTCCCGGTGGGCTAGCGGGGGAAACACAGATACGCAGTATTTT. Amino acid sequence: CASSRWASGGNTDTQYF.

The V gene is TRBV19, the J gene TRBJ2-5, with D uncertain. The germline gives CDR1 LNHDA, CDR2 SQIVND (reference sequence). V shed 6 bases and J shed 4 bases, with 15 bases lying between them. The length of the CDR3 is 14 residues. Here the CDR3 DNA reads TGTGCCAGTAGCCGTGTGGGTGTTCTAGAGACCCAGTACTTC. Encoded protein: CASSRVGVLETQYF.

The gene calls are TRBV4-2 and TRBJ2-2; 9 bases agree with TRBD1. CDR1 and CDR2 from the germline V gene are LGHNA and YNFKEQ. With V trimmed by 1 base and J by 6 bases, 9 bases remained unmatched. The length of the CDR3 is 17 residues. CDR3 residues: CASSQGRDRVYPGELFF. The CDR3 bases are TGTGCCAGCAGCCAAGGCCGGGACAGGGTTTACCCCGGGGAGCTGTTTTTT.

CDR3 residues: CASSLLAGDWETQYF. CDR3 DNA: TGTGCCAGCAGCTTACTAGCGGGGGACTGGGAGACCCAGTACTTC. This chain links TRBV7-2 with TRBJ2-5; 10 bases align to TRBD2. CDR3 length: 15 amino acids. Germline V gene lookup returns CDR1 SGHTA and CDR2 FQGNSA. The V and J ends lost 2 bases and 5 bases, in that order; junction bases with no gene match: 5. Drawing the rest from reference TRBV7-2 and TRBJ2-5, the complete variable domain is GAGVSQSPSNKVTEKGKDVELRCDPISGHTALYWYRQSLGQGLEFLIYFQGNSAPDKSGLPSDRFSAERTGGSVSTLTIQRTQQEDSAVYLCASSLLAGDWETQYFGPGTRLLVL.

This clone showed up just a few times. The genes are TRBV27 and TRBJ1-6; unclear D gene. V was cut by 3 bases and J by 5 bases, with 11 bases left in between. Germline assignment: CDR1 MNHEY and CDR2 SMNVEV (reference sequence). This CDR3 contains 15 residues. CDR3 nucleotide sequence: TGTGCCAGCAGTTTCCTCCCTCTGGATAATTCACCCCTCCACTTT. Translated, it gives CASSFLPLDNSPLHF.

The sample holds one count of this clone. CDR3: CASSALGEKLFF. The CDR3, as DNA: TGTGCCAGCAGTGCGTTGGGTGAAAAACTGTTTTTT. V gene TRBV6-1 combines with J gene TRBJ1-4; D call uncertain. V was cut by 4 bases and J by 7 bases, with 7 bases left in between. CDR1 and CDR2 (germline): MNHNS, SASEGT. The CDR3 covers 12 residues.

The chain recombines TRBV9 with TRBJ2-1, with D maybe TRBD1 (5 bases). CDR3 length: 16 amino acids. Trimming cost V 4 bases and J 5 bases, with 19 bases left between them. Germline CDR1 SGDLS, CDR2 YYNGEE. CDR3 in amino acids: CASSMGSEGVNNEQFF. CDR3 sequence (DNA): TGTGCCAGCAGCATGGGGTCGGAAGGGGTAAACAATGAGCAGTTCTTC.

The V and J genes are TRBV11-2 and TRBJ2-1; D is perhaps TRBD2 (6 bases). The V end lost 5 bases, the J end lost 0 bases, and 14 bases lay between the germline ends. The length of the CDR3 is 16 residues. The germline V gene encodes CDR1 SGHAT and CDR2 FQNNGV. This chain's CDR3 is CASSPGSGYSYNEQFF. In DNA form, the CDR3 reads TGTGCCAGCAGCCCAGGTAGCGGCTACTCCTACAATGAGCAGTTCTTC.

The chain combines TRBV10-2 with TRBJ2-7; D not resolved. Trimming removed 4 bases from V and 3 bases from J, with 10 bases in between. The CDR3 loop spans 13 amino acids. From germline, CDR1 is WSHSY and CDR2 SAAADI. The CDR3 DNA sequence: TGCGCCAGCAGTGCAGAACCCCTCTACGAGCAGTACTTC. Its protein product is CASSAEPLYEQYF.

This rearrangement joins TRBV7-2 to TRBJ1-2; D gene unclear. Germline CDR1 SGHTA, CDR2 FQGNSA. The CDR3 has 11 residues. Trimming left V 4 bases short and J 5 bases short, with 5 bases between. The chain's CDR3 is CASSSYYGYTF. CDR3 nucleotides: TGTGCCAGCAGCTCCTATTATGGCTACACCTTC.

The CDR3 coding sequence is TGTGCCAGTAGGCCTAGCGGGGGCTCCTACAATGAGCAGTTCTTC. Residues: CASRPSGGSYNEQFF. The V and J genes are TRBV19 and TRBJ2-1; 10 bases agree with TRBD2. V lost 6 bases, J lost 0 bases, and 2 bases stayed unmatched. Per germline, CDR1 LNHDA and CDR2 SQIVND (reference sequence). The CDR3 spans 15 residues.

The chain carries TRBV7-3 and TRBJ2-1; 7 bases are a match to TRBD2. The length of the CDR3 is 15 residues. The V segment lost 4 bases and the J segment 6 bases; nucleotides outside the gene matches: 9. Germline lookup yields CDR1 SGHTA and CDR2 FQGTGA. DNA of the CDR3: TGTGCCAGCAGCTCACCCCCAGCGGGGACCAATGAGCAGTTCTTC. As protein: CASSSPPAGTNEQFF.

CDR3 nucleotides: TGTGCCGCGCGTGCAGAGCCTAGCACAGATACGCAGTATTTT. Its protein product is CAARAEPSTDTQYF. The V and J genes are TRBV6-1 and TRBJ2-3; D gene uncertain. CDR3 length equals 14 residues. CDR1 and CDR2 from the germline V gene are MNHNS and SASEGT. Trimming removed 11 bases from V and 0 bases from J, with 15 bases in between.

There are a few counts of this clone. The chain combines TRBV30 with TRBJ1-1; a possible D gene is TRBD1 (6 bases). CDR1 and CDR2 (germline): GTSNPN, SVGIG (reference sequence). Trimming cost V 8 bases and J 9 bases, with 16 bases left between them. The CDR3 is 11 residues long. The CDR3, as DNA: TGTGCCCAGCAACAGGGTTTGAAAGCTTTCTTT. The encoded protein is CAQQQGLKAFF.

V is TRBV6-5 and J is TRBJ1-3; 7 nucleotides match TRBD1. The germline gives CDR1 MNHEY, CDR2 SVGAGI. The V gene end was trimmed by 2 bases and the J gene end by 0 bases; junction bases not matched to a gene: 4. The CDR3 contains 16 residues. CDR3 in amino acids: CASSYLGTDSGNTIYF. The DNA for the CDR3 is TGTGCCAGCAGTTACCTAGGGACAGACTCTGGAAACACCATATATTTT.

This chain connects TRBV6-1 to TRBJ1-4; D remains unclear. The CDR3 contains 14 residues. In germline, CDR1 is MNHNS, CDR2 SASEGT. Between the trimmed V and J ends, which lost 5 bases and 8 bases, there was a span of 15 bases. The CDR3 reads CASSPVKESEKLFF. The CDR3 coding sequence is TGTGCCAGCAGTCCAGTGAAAGAAAGCGAAAAACTGTTTTTT.